Sample share makes the clone carrying this TCR beta chain medium-sized. As yet, its antigen is unknown. Study outcomes and limitations: Whole repertoires were not studied in the larger cohort, only one V-J beta rearrangement.

Trimming removed 5 bases from V and 0 bases from J, with 17 bases in between. Germline CDR1 is SGHTA and CDR2 is FQGNSA. The CDR3 is 18 residues long. Cells sorted as Tregs were CD4+, CD25+ and CD127-/low. Constant-region reverse primers amplified full-length variable regions, followed by semi-nested Nested Universal Primer A PCR. TCRdb processed the 5' RACE reads anew with MiXCR; each CDR3 protein has one entry. Of over 45,000 distinct CDR3 sequences listed, about 28% are singletons. The material sequenced was tumor-infiltrating Tregs sorted from the breast tumor. The receptor comes from a female donor with breast cancer. The gene calls are TRBV7-2 and TRBJ2-6; D is perhaps TRBD1 or TRBD2 (6 bases each). The CDR3 DNA reads as TGTGCCAGCAGCCCAGGGGCGGGGAGTGACTCTGGGGCCAACGTCCTGACTTTC. This gives the protein CASSPGAGSDSGANVLTF.